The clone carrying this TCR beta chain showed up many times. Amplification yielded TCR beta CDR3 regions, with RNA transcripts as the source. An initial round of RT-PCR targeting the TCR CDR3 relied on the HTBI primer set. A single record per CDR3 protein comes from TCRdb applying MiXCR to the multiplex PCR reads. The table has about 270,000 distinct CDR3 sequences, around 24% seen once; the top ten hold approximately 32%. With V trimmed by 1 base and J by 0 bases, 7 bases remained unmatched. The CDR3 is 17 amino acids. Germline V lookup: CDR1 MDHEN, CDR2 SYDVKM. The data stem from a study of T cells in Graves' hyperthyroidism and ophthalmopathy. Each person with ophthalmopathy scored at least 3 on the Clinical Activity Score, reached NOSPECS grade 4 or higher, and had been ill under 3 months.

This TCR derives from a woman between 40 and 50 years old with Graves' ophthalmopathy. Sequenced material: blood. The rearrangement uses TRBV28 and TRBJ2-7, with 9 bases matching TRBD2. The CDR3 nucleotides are TGTGCCAGCAGTTTATCCCTAGCGGGACTGAGCTCCTACGAGCAGTACTTC. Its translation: CASSLSLAGLSSYEQYF.